This TCR beta chain was retrieved from a study of blood T cells in healthy people across ages. This CDR3 spans 15 amino acids. V shed 0 bases and J 10 bases; nucleotides not matched to a gene: 11. Germline lookup yields CDR1 DFQATT and CDR2 SNEGSKA (reference sequence). This clonotype has a count of ten or more. The second PCR ran roughly 7 to 12 cycles with a sample-barcoded 5' primer and J-beta primers. TCRdb called the 5' RACE reads again in MiXCR, with one record for every CDR3 protein. The sample consists of 650,000 to 1,000,000 distinct CDR3 sequences, approximately 35% of them appearing once. Isolation of PBMCs gave at least 7 million cells per sample.

This clonotype was obtained from a man younger than 35 in good health. This chain uses TRBV20-1 with TRBJ2-1; 8 nucleotides align to TRBD2. Sequenced sample: blood. CDR3 sequence (DNA): TGCAGTGCTAGAGATTTGTCGACGGGGGGGTCGGAGCAGTTCTTC. This encodes CSARDLSTGGSEQFF.